The rows below give T cell receptor beta chains drawn from one sample of a study of T-cell reconstitution after alpha-beta-depleted transplantation in children. One entry per CDR3 protein, called by TCRdb with MiXCR from the PCR reads. The sample carries fewer than 20,000 distinct CDR3 sequences, about 8% recorded once. Sequencing used PBMCs, mostly from graft donor cells, obtained 60 days after TCRalphabeta/CD19-depleted stem cell transplant. These receptor sequences come from a boy under two years old who had a stem cell transplant for Wiskott-Aldrich syndrome, so the T cells may come from the graft donor. Both conserved end residues are part of each CDR3. D genes are given only for firm matches. Size tells how often a clone was seen (once, few, many) or the class of an expanded clone, and some rows leave it out.

J gene: TRBJ1-1; V gene: TRBV6-5; clone size: many; D gene: .; CDR3 protein: CASSYARVRNTEAFF; CDR3 DNA: TGTGCCAGCAGTTACGCAAGGGTAAGGAACACTGAAGCTTTCTTT
J gene: TRBJ1-4; V gene: TRBV14; clone size: few; D gene: .; CDR3 protein: CASSQGGAGSEKLFF; CDR3 DNA: TGTGCCAGCAGCCAAGGGGGGGCGGGATCTGAAAAACTGTTTTTT
J gene: TRBJ1-5; V gene: TRBV6-5; clone size: medium-sized; D gene: TRBD1; CDR3 protein: CASSRRRTGYSNQPQHF; CDR3 DNA: TGTGCCAGCAGTAGACGGCGGACAGGATATAGCAATCAGCCCCAGCATTTT
J gene: TRBJ2-7; V gene: TRBV5-4; clone size: few; D gene: .; CDR3 protein: CASSAAGGGTYEQYF; CDR3 DNA: TGTGCCAGCAGCGCGGCTGGGGGAGGAACCTACGAGCAGTACTTC
J gene: TRBJ2-1; V gene: TRBV10-3; clone size: few; D gene: TRBD2; CDR3 protein: CAIGGAGDRNEQFF; CDR3 DNA: TGTGCCATCGGGGGAGCGGGAGATCGTAATGAGCAGTTCTTC
J gene: TRBJ2-4; V gene: TRBV12-3/TRBV12-4; clone size: few; D gene: TRBD1; CDR3 protein: CTSSLIQGLNRAKNIQYF; CDR3 DNA: TGTACCAGCAGTTTAATACAGGGGCTGAATCGGGCCAAAAACATTCAGTACTTC
J gene: TRBJ2-2; V gene: TRBV11-2; clone size: .; D gene: TRBD2; CDR3 protein: CASSSGLAGNTGELFF; CDR3 DNA: TGTGCCAGCAGCTCCGGACTAGCGGGGAACACCGGGGAGCTGTTTTTT
J gene: TRBJ1-5; V gene: TRBV6-1; clone size: few; D gene: TRBD1; CDR3 protein: CASSEGGGPQPQHF; CDR3 DNA: TGTGCCAGCAGTGAAGGAGGGGGCCCTCAGCCCCAGCATTTT
J gene: TRBJ2-2; V gene: TRBV4-2; clone size: many; D gene: TRBD2; CDR3 protein: CASSHATSGGWAGELFF; CDR3 DNA: TGTGCCAGCAGCCACGCAACTAGCGGGGGGTGGGCCGGGGAGCTGTTTTTT
J gene: TRBJ2-7; V gene: TRBV20-1; clone size: many; D gene: TRBD2; CDR3 protein: CSARRLAGNHEQYF; CDR3 DNA: TGCAGTGCTCGCCGACTAGCGGGAAACCACGAGCAGTACTTC
J gene: TRBJ2-1; V gene: TRBV5-1; clone size: many; D gene: TRBD2; CDR3 protein: CASSLRVGTSGRAWEQFF; CDR3 DNA: TGCGCCAGCAGCTTGCGCGTAGGGACTAGCGGGAGGGCCTGGGAGCAGTTCTTC
J gene: TRBJ2-7; V gene: TRBV11-2; clone size: many; D gene: TRBD2; CDR3 protein: CASAPSSGVYEQYF; CDR3 DNA: TGTGCCAGTGCCCCCTCTAGCGGGGTCTACGAGCAGTACTTC
J gene: TRBJ2-1; V gene: TRBV12-3/TRBV12-4; clone size: many; D gene: TRBD1; CDR3 protein: CASSLGKGQGMWKEQFF; CDR3 DNA: TGTGCCAGCAGCCTTGGAAAGGGACAGGGGATGTGGAAGGAGCAGTTCTTC
J gene: TRBJ2-3; V gene: TRBV29-1; clone size: few; D gene: .; CDR3 protein: CSVVTASTDTQYF; CDR3 DNA: TGCAGCGTTGTGACAGCTAGCACAGATACGCAGTATTTT
J gene: TRBJ1-2; V gene: TRBV12-3/TRBV12-4; clone size: few; D gene: TRBD1; CDR3 protein: CASSPCRGRRSGYTF; CDR3 DNA: TGTGCCAGCAGTCCTTGCAGGGGGCGGAGAAGCGGCTACACCTTC
J gene: TRBJ2-5; V gene: TRBV4-3; clone size: .; D gene: TRBD2; CDR3 protein: CASSQDLASGYQETQYF; CDR3 DNA: TGCGCCAGCAGCCAAGATCTTGCTAGCGGGTACCAAGAGACCCAGTACTTC
J gene: TRBJ2-7; V gene: TRBV7-9; clone size: many; D gene: TRBD1; CDR3 protein: CASSSKGAGAEQYF; CDR3 DNA: TGTGCCAGCAGCTCAAAGGGGGCAGGGGCCGAGCAGTACTTC
J gene: TRBJ2-5; V gene: TRBV29-1; clone size: .; D gene: .; CDR3 protein: CSARVLGTQNF; CDR3 DNA: TGCAGCGCCCGGGTATTGGGGACCCAGAACTTC
J gene: TRBJ1-1; V gene: TRBV5-1; clone size: many; D gene: .; CDR3 protein: CASSLFGGEYTEAFF; CDR3 DNA: TGCGCCAGCAGCTTGTTTGGGGGCGAGTACACTGAAGCTTTCTTT
J gene: TRBJ2-1; V gene: TRBV10-2; clone size: many; D gene: TRBD2; CDR3 protein: CASSERGRAYNEQFF; CDR3 DNA: TGCGCCAGCAGTGAGCGCGGGAGGGCCTACAATGAGCAGTTCTTC